This paragraph reports one TCR beta chain. Its cognate antigen is unknown. Method: immunoSEQ multiplex PCR; TCRdb's copy keeps in-frame clones and lacks some. The sample has around 68,000 clones, about 80% seen once. This entry comes from a study of vaccination effects on CD4 cells after COVID-19. The CDR3 loop spans 16 amino acids. V lost 3 bases and J lost 0, with 12 bases in between. Germline assignment: CDR1 DFQATT and CDR2 SNEGSKA (reference sequence). Antigen-specific CD4+ T cells expanded by the ViraFEST assay with viral peptide pools were then sequenced. Around day 10 of culture, CD4+ T cells were separated out. Nucleocapsid antibodies stayed negative before and after vaccination, showing no earlier SARS-CoV-2 infection.

The chain links TRBV20-1 to TRBJ1-6; perhaps TRBD1 as D (5 bases). The origin of this receptor is a human donor who received a COVID-19 vaccine. This specimen was CD4+ T cells from PBMCs cultured with SARS-CoV-2 spike peptides, taken before COVID-19 vaccination. CDR3 residues: CSASVGGSSYNSPLHF. DNA for the CDR3: TGCAGTGCTAGTGTGGGGGGGAGCTCCTATAATTCACCCCTCCACTTT.